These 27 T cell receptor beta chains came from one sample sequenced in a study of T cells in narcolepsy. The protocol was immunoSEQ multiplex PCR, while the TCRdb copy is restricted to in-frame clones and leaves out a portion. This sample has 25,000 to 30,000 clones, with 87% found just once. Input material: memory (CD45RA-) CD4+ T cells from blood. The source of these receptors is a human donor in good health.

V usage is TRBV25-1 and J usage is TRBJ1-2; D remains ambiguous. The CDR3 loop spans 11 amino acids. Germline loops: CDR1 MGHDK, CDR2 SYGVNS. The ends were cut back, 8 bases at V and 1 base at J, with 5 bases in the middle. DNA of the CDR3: TGTGCCAGCTCCCATAACTATGGCTACACCTTC. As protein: CASSHNYGYTF.

The CDR3 DNA reads as TGTGCTAGTGGTCCCCCCTGGCCGGTTGGAGATACGCAGTATTTT. It encodes CASGPPWPVGDTQYF. The J gene is TRBJ2-3, the V gene TRBV12-5; D unclear. The V end was cut by 5 bases, the J end by 5 bases, with 17 bases between. The CDR3 has 15 residues. Germline-derived CDR1 and CDR2 are LGHNT and FRNRAP.

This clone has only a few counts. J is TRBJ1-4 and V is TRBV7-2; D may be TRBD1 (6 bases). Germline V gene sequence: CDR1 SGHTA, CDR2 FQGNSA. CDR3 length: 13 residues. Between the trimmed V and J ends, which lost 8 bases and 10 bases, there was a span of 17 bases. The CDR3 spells CASQGRGQGKLFF. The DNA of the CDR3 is TGTGCCAGCCAAGGGCGGGGGCAGGGAAAACTGTTTTTT.

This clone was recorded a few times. The CDR3 sequence is CASSGTANTEAFF. In DNA, the CDR3 is TGCGCCAGCAGTGGGACCGCAAACACTGAAGCTTTCTTT. This chain uses TRBV10-1 with TRBJ1-1; D uncertain. The V gene's germline CDR1 is WNHNN and CDR2 SYGVQD (reference sequence). V lost 4 bases, J lost 2 bases, and 8 bases lay in between. CDR3 length: 13 amino acids.

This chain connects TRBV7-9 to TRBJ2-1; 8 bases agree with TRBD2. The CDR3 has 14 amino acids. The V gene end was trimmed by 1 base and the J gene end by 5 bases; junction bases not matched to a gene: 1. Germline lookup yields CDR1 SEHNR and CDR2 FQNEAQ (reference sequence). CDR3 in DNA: TGTGCCAGCAGCTTAGGAGCGGGGGACAATGAGCAGTTCTTC. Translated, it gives CASSLGAGDNEQFF.

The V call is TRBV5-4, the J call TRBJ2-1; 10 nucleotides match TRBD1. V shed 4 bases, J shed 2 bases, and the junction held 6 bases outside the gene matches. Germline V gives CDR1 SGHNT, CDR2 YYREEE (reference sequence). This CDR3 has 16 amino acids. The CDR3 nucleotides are TGTGCCAGCAGCCGCGACAGGGGGCTAACCTACAATGAGCAGTTCTTC. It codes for CASSRDRGLTYNEQFF.

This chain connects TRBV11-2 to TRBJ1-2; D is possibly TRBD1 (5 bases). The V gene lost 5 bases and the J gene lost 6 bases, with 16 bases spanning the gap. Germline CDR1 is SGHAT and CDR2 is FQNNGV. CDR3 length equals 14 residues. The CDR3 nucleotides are TGTGCCAGCAGCAAAGAGGGACCGTGGGATGGCTACACCTTC. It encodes CASSKEGPWDGYTF.

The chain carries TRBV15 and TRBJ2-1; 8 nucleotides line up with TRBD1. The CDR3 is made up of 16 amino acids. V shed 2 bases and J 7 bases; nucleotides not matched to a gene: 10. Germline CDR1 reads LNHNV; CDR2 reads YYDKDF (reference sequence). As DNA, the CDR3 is TGTGCCACCAGCAGAAGCCGGGACAGGCGGGATAATGAGCAGTTCTTC. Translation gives CATSRSRDRRDNEQFF.

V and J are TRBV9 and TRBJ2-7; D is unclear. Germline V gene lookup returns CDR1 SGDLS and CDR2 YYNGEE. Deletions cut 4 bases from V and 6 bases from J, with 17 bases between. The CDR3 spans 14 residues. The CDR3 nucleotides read TGTGCCAGCAGCCCTACCGTATCCGCTGGCGAGCAGTACTTC. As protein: CASSPTVSAGEQYF.

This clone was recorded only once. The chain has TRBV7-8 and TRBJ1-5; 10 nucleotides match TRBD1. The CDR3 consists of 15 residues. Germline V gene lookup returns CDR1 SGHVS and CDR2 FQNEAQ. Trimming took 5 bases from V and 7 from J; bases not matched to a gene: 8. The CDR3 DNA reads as TGTGCCAGCAGCACGTCGACAGGGGGCGGGCAGCCCCAGCATTTT. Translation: CASSTSTGGGQPQHF.

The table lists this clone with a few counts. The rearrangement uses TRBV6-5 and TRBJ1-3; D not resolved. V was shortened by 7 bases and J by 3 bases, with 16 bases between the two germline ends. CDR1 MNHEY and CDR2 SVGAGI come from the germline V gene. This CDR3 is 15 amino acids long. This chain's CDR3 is CASTEVVGGGNTIYF. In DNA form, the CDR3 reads TGTGCCAGCACGGAGGTAGTAGGAGGTGGAAACACCATATATTTT.

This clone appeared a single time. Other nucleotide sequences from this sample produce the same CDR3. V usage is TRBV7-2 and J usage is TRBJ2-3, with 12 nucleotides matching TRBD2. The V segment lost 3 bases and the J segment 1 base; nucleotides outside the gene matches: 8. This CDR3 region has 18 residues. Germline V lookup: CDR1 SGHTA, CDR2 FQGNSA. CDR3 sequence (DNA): TGTGCCAGCAGCTTGGCTAGCGGGAGGGGGTGGGGCACAGATACGCAGTATTTT. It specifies CASSLASGRGWGTDTQYF.

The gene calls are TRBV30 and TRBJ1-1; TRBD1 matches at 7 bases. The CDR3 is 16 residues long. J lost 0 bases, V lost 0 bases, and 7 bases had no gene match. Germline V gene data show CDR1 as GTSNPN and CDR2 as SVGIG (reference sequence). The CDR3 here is CAWSVPRTGMNTEAFF. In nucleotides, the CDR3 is TGTGCCTGGAGTGTACCACGGACAGGCATGAACACTGAAGCTTTCTTT.

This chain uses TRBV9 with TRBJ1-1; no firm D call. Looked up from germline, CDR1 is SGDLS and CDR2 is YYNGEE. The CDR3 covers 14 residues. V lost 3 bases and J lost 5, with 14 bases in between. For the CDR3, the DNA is TGTGCCAGCAGCGCCGGCAACCGGGGAACTGAAGCTTTCTTT. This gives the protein CASSAGNRGTEAFF.

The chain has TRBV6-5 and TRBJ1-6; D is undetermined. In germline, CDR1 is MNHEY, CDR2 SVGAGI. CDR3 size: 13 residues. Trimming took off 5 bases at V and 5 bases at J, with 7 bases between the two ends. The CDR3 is CASSDENNSPLHF. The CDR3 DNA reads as TGTGCCAGCAGTGACGAGAATAATTCACCCCTCCACTTT.

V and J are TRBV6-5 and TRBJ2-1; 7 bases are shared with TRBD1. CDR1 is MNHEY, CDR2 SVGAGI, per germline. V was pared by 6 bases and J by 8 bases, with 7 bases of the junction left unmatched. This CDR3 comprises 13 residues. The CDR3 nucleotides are TGTGCCAGCAGAGTAGACAGGGCATATGAGCAGTTCTTC. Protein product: CASRVDRAYEQFF.

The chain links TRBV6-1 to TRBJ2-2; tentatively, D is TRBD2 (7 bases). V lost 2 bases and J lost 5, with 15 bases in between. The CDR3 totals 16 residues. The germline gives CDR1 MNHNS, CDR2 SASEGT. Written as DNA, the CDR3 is TGTGCCAGCAGTGAAAGAGGCGGGGGCTCAACCGGGGAGCTGTTTTTT. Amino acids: CASSERGGGSTGELFF.

Written as DNA, the CDR3 is TGTGCCAGCAGTGACTCGCGACTAGCAGTAGCTTATGGCTACACCTTC. Protein sequence: CASSDSRLAVAYGYTF. The chain links TRBV2 to TRBJ1-2; no clear D gene. The length of the CDR3 is 16 residues. The V gene's germline CDR1 is SNHLY and CDR2 FYNNEI. V shed 3 bases and J shed 5 bases, with 19 bases lying between them.

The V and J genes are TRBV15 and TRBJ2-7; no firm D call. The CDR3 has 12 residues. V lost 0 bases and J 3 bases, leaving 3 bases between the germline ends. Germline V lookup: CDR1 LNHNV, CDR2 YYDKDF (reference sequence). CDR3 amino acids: CATSRDGYEQYF. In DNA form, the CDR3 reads TGTGCCACCAGCAGAGACGGCTACGAGCAGTACTTC.

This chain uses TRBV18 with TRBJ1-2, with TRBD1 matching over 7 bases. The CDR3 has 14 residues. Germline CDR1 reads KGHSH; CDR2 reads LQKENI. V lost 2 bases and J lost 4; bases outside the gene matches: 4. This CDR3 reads CASSPRQGGYGYTF. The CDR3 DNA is TGTGCCAGCTCACCAAGACAGGGAGGCTATGGCTACACCTTC.

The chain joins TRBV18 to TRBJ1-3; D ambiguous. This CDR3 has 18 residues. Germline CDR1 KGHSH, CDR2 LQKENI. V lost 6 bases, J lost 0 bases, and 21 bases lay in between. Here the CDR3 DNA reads TGTGCCAGCTCGCCCAAATCCGGCAGCGTCGTCTCTGGAAACACCATATATTTT. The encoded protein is CASSPKSGSVVSGNTIYF.

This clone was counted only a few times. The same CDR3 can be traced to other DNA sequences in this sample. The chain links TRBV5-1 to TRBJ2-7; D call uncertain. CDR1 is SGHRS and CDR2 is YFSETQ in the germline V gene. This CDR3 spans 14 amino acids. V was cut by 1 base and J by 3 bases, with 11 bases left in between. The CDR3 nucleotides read TGCGCCAGCAGCTTGAGAGGAGAGGACTACGAGCAGTACTTC. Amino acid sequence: CASSLRGEDYEQYF. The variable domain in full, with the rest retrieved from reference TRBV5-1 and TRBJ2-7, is KAGVTQTPRYLIKTRGQQVTLSCSPISGHRSVSWYQQTPGQGLQFLFEYFSETQRNKGNFPGRFSGRQFSNSRSEMNVSTLELGDSALYLCASSLRGEDYEQYFGPGTRLTVT.

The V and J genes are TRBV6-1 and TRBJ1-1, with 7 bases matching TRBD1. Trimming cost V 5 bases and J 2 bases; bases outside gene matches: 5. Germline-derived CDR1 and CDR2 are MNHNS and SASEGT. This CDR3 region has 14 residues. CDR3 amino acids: CASSQPGGNTEAFF. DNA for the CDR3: TGTGCCAGCAGTCAACCAGGGGGAAACACTGAAGCTTTCTTT.

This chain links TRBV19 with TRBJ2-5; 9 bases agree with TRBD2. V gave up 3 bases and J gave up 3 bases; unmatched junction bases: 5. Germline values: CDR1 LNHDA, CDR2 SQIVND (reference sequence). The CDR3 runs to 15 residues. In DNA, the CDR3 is TGTGCCAGTAGTATCAACCCTAGCGGGAAAGAGACCCAGTACTTC. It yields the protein CASSINPSGKETQYF.

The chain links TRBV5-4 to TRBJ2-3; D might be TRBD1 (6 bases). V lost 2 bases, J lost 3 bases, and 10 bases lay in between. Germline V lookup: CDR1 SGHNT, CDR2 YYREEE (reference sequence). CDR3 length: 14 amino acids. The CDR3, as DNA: TGTGCCAGCAGCTTTTCACAGGGAACAGATACGCAGTATTTT. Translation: CASSFSQGTDTQYF.

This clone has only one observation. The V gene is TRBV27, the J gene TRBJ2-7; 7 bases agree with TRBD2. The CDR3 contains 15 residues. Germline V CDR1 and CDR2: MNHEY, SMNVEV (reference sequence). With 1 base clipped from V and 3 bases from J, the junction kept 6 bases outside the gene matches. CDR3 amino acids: CASSLLGGVSYEQYF. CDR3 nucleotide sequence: TGTGCCAGCAGTTTATTGGGAGGGGTCAGCTACGAGCAGTACTTC.

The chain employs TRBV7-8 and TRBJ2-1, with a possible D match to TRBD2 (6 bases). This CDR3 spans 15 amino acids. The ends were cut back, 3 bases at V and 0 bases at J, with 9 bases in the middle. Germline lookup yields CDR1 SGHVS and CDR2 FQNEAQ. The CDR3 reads CASSLGLYSYNEQFF. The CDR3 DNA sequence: TGTGCCAGCAGCTTGGGACTTTACTCCTACAATGAGCAGTTCTTC.